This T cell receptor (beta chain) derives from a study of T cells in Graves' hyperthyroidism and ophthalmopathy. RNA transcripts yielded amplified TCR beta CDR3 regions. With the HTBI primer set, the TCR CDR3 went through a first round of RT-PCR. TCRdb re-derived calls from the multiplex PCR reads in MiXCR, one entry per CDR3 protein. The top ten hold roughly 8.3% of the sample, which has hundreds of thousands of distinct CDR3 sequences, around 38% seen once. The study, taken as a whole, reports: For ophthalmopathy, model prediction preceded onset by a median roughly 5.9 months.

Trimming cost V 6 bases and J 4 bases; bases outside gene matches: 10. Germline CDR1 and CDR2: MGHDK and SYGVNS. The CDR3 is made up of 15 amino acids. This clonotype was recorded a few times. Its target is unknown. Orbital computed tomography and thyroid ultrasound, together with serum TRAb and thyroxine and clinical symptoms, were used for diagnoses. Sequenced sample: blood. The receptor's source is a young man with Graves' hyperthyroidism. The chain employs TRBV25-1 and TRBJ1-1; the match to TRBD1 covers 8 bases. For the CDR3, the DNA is TGTGCCAGCAGCCGACGTCGTACAGGGGGCACTGAAGCTTTCTTT. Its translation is CASSRRRTGGTEAFF.